A selection of T cell receptor beta chains follows, all from one sample in a study of T cell responses to AZD1222 COVID-19 vaccine. Only in-frame clones appear in the TCRdb table, and some are missing; sequencing was by immunoSEQ multiplex PCR. The sample consists of some 150,000 clones, more than 85% of them appearing once. The sample in question was peripheral blood, obtained 28 days after the second AZD1222 dose. These receptors originate from an adult who received the AZD1222 COVID-19 vaccine. The CDR3 runs from the conserved cysteine through the conserved F or W. Fields, in order: clone size, D gene, V gene, J gene, CDR3 DNA, CDR3 protein. The D gene is left open where the match is weak. The size entry is marked missing in some rows and otherwise reads once, few, many or a size class.

>NA|NA|TRBV18|TRBJ2-2
TGTGCCAGCCGGGACCCTCCGGGGGAGCTGTTTTTT
CASRDPPGELFF
>few|NA|TRBV5-1|TRBJ2-1
TGCGCCAGCAGCGACGAAACAGGGTATGGTGCCGATGAGCAGTTCTTC
CASSDETGYGADEQFF
>NA|NA|TRBV5-1|TRBJ2-1
TGCGCCAGCAGCTCAGACAGGGAGCAGTTCTTC
CASSSDREQFF
>NA|NA|TRBV6-5|TRBJ2-1
TGTGCCAGCAGTTACTCGGCCCCCCAGTACAATGAGCAGTTCTTC
CASSYSAPQYNEQFF
>NA|NA|TRBV28|TRBJ1-2
TGTGCCAGCATCCTACGGGGGGAGGTCTATGGCTACACCTTC
CASILRGEVYGYTF
>NA|NA|TRBV20-1|TRBJ2-1
TGCAGTGCGAGTGAAGAGGGGGTAAACAATGAGCAGTTCTTC
CSASEEGVNNEQFF
>NA|NA|TRBV2|TRBJ1-5
TGTGCCAGCAGTTTTTCCGGGGCCACCGCCCAGCATTTT
CASSFSGATAQHF
>NA|NA|TRBV28|TRBJ1-4
TGTGCCACCGGAGAGCAGGACGTACCTAATGAAAAACTGTTTTTT
CATGEQDVPNEKLFF
>NA|TRBD2|TRBV7-7|TRBJ2-1
TGTGCTAGCAGCCCGGGGCCGGGACTAGCGGACAATGAGCAGTTCTTC
CASSPGPGLADNEQFF
>NA|NA|TRBV24-1|TRBJ2-2
TGTGCCACCAGCGGGGGCGGGGAGCTGTTTTTT
CATSGGGELFF
>NA|TRBD1|TRBV28|TRBJ2-1
TGTGCCAGCAGCGCCCTGACAGGGGGCTACAATGAGCAGTTCTTC
CASSALTGGYNEQFF
>NA|NA|TRBV29-1|TRBJ2-7
TGCAGCGTCGGAGGATCAAACTACGAGCAGTACTTC
CSVGGSNYEQYF
>few|NA|TRBV5-5|TRBJ1-1
TGTGCCAGCAGCTTAGAACAGGGATCGCGTGGCTCTGAAGCTTTCTTT
CASSLEQGSRGSEAFF
>NA|NA|TRBV7-6|TRBJ2-1
TGTGCCAGCAGCTTATCCCCAGGTCGTAAGGATGAGCAGTTCTTC
CASSLSPGRKDEQFF
>NA|NA|TRBV28|TRBJ1-2
TGTGCCAGCAGGATTCTCGATGGCTACACCTTC
CASRILDGYTF
>NA|NA|TRBV5-1|TRBJ1-1
TGCGCCAGCAGGCTGATCGGTTCTGAAGCTTTCTTT
CASRLIGSEAFF
>NA|TRBD2|TRBV7-3|TRBJ2-1
TGTGCCAGCAGCCTATCCGGGACTAGCGATGAGCAGTTCTTC
CASSLSGTSDEQFF
>NA|NA|TRBV11-3|TRBJ2-7
TGTGCCAGCAGCAAAGGAGGGCCTTACGAGCAGTACTTC
CASSKGGPYEQYF
>NA|NA|TRBV3-1/TRBV3-2|TRBJ1-5
TGTGCCAGCAGCCAAGATCTGGGTCAGCCCCAGCATTTT
CASSQDLGQPQHF
>once|NA|TRBV5-1|TRBJ2-6
TGCGCCAGCAGCTCCAGCTCTGGGGCCAACGTCCTGACTTTC
CASSSSSGANVLTF
>NA|NA|TRBV19|TRBJ2-7
TGTGCCAGTAGTATGAGGGGGTCTGTGGTGAACGAGCAGTACTTC
CASSMRGSVVNEQYF
>NA|NA|TRBV28|TRBJ1-4
TGTGCCAGCAGTCCAGCCGGAGATAATGAAAAACTGTTTTTT
CASSPAGDNEKLFF
>NA|TRBD2|TRBV5-8|TRBJ2-1
TGTGCCAGCAGGCTAGCGGGAGGGAACAATGAGCAGTTCTTC
CASRLAGGNNEQFF
>NA|TRBD1|TRBV28|TRBJ1-1
TGTGCCAGCAGTTTCGGGAGGGGGCAAGTGAACACTGAAGCTTTCTTT
CASSFGRGQVNTEAFF
>NA|NA|TRBV6-5|TRBJ2-7
TGTGCCAGCACCCGCCGAGGACTCAACTCCTACGAGCAGTACTTC
CASTRRGLNSYEQYF
>once|NA|TRBV30|TRBJ2-7
TGTGCCTGGAGTGTGGGACCGCTCTCCTACGAGCAGTACTTC
CAWSVGPLSYEQYF
>once|NA|TRBV5-3|TRBJ1-3
TGTGCCAGAAGCGAGTTGGGGGAACGCACTGGAAACACCATATATTTT
CARSELGERTGNTIYF
>once|NA|TRBV6-6|TRBJ2-2
TGTGCCAGCAGTTACGGGCGGGACCACACCGGGGAGCTGTTTTTT
CASSYGRDHTGELFF
>few|NA|TRBV5-1|TRBJ1-1
TGCGCCAGCAGCTTTGACGGTTACACTGAAGCTTTCTTT
CASSFDGYTEAFF
>NA|TRBD1|TRBV27|TRBJ1-1
TGTGCCAGCAGTTTCTCCCTGACAGGGACCACTGAAGCTTTCTTT
CASSFSLTGTTEAFF
>NA|TRBD2|TRBV10-3|TRBJ2-5
TGTGCCGTGGCGCCTAGCGGGAGGGAGACCCAGTACTTC
CAVAPSGRETQYF
>NA|NA|TRBV5-1|TRBJ2-2
TGCGCCAGCAGCTTGTATGGCGTGGTTCCGAACACCGGGGAGCTGTTTTTT
CASSLYGVVPNTGELFF
>NA|TRBD2|TRBV7-3|TRBJ2-1
TGTGCCAGCAGCCCCAACGGGGCTAGCGGGAGAAGTAATGAGCAGTTCTTC
CASSPNGASGRSNEQFF
>NA|NA|TRBV7-9|TRBJ2-1
TGTGCCAGCAGCGGTAACAGGTTCTCCTACAATGAGCAGTTCTTC
CASSGNRFSYNEQFF
>NA|NA|TRBV28|TRBJ1-5
TGTGCCAGCAGACCCGTTGGCAGCAATCAGCCCCAGCATTTT
CASRPVGSNQPQHF
>NA|NA|TRBV20-1|TRBJ1-2
TGCAGTGCTAGTGGAGTCAGGCTGCTCTATGGCTACACCTTC
CSASGVRLLYGYTF
>NA|TRBD2|TRBV5-1|TRBJ2-1
TGCGCCAGCAGCTTGAGTGCGGGAGGGGGACACAATGAGCAGTTCTTC
CASSLSAGGGHNEQFF
>NA|NA|TRBV6-5|TRBJ1-2
TGTGCCACGCGACCCGGGACTGGAAACTATGGCTACACCTTC
CATRPGTGNYGYTF
>NA|TRBD1|TRBV6-5|TRBJ1-2
TGTGCCAGCAGTTACTTGGACAGGGGAAACTATGGCTACACCTTC
CASSYLDRGNYGYTF
>NA|NA|TRBV2|TRBJ1-4
TGTGCCAGCACGCAGGTGGTCGATGAAAAACTGTTTTTT
CASTQVVDEKLFF
>NA|NA|TRBV6-5|TRBJ2-7
TGTGCCAGCAGTTACGAGCGACTAAGCGAGCAGTACTTC
CASSYERLSEQYF
>NA|NA|TRBV27|TRBJ2-7
TGTGCCAGCAGTTTATCAAAAGGGACCCACGAGCAGTACTTC
CASSLSKGTHEQYF
>NA|TRBD1|TRBV7-9|TRBJ1-1
TGTGCCAGCAGCGCCGGGACAGGGAGGGACACTGAAGCTTTCTTT
CASSAGTGRDTEAFF
>few|NA|TRBV30|TRBJ1-2
TGTGCCTGGAGTACCAGGGCTAACTATGGCTACACCTTC
CAWSTRANYGYTF
>once|TRBD1|TRBV5-1|TRBJ2-1
TGCGCCAGCAGCCACGGGACAGTCCTCAATGAGCAGTTCTTC
CASSHGTVLNEQFF
>NA|TRBD2|TRBV5-6|TRBJ2-7
TGTGCCAGCAGCTTGTATCTTAGCGGGACTTTCCCTCTACGAGAGCAGTACTTC
CASSLYLSGTFPLREQYF
>NA|NA|TRBV4-1|TRBJ2-4
TGCGCCAGCAGCCAAGATGGACTAGCCAAAAACATTCAGTACTTC
CASSQDGLAKNIQYF
>NA|NA|TRBV2|TRBJ1-2
TGTGCCAGCAGTGATTGGGGCAGTGGGGACTATGGCTACACCTTC
CASSDWGSGDYGYTF
>NA|NA|TRBV3-1/TRBV3-2|TRBJ2-1
TGTGCCAGCAGCCAAGAATCGGAGTCCGTAAAGTTCTTC
CASSQESESVKFF
>NA|NA|TRBV24-1|TRBJ1-5
TGTGCCACCAGTGATCCCGGACAGATGAATGGGCCCCAGCATTTT
CATSDPGQMNGPQHF
>NA|TRBD1|TRBV6-5|TRBJ1-5
TGTGCCAGCAGTTACCACAGGGGGAAACAGCCCCAGCATTTT
CASSYHRGKQPQHF